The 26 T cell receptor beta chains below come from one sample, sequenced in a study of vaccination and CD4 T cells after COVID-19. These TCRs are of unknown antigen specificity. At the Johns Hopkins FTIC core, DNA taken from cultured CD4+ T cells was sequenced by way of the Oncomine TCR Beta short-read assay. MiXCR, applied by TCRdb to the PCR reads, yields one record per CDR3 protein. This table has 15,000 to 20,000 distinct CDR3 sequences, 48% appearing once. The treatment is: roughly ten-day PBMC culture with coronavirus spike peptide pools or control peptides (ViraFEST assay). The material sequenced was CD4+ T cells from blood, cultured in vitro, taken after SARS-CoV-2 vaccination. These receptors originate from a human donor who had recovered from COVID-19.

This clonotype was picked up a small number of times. The CDR3 loop reads CSAGRGGTSGAVGTQYF. CDR3 DNA sequence: TGCAGTGCTGGAAGAGGGGGGACTAGCGGGGCCGTGGGGACCCAGTACTTC. The V call is TRBV20-1, the J call TRBJ2-5; TRBD2 matches 13 bases. The CDR3 length is 17 residues. The germline CDR1 and CDR2 sequences are DFQATT and SNEGSKA (reference sequence). Trimming removed 5 bases from V and 7 bases from J; junction bases left unmatched: 16.

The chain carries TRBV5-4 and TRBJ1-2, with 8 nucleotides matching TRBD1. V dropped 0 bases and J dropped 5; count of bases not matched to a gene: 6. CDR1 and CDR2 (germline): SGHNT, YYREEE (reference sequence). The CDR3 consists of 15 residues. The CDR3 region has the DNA TGTGCCAGCAGCTTGGATGACAGGGGCGGGTATGGCTACACCTTC. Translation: CASSLDDRGGYGYTF.

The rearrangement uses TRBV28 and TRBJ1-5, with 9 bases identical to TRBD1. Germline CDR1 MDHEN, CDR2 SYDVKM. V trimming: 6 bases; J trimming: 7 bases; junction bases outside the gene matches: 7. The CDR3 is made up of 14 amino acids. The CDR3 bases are TGTGCCAGCAGACCTGGACAGGGGAGGCAGCCCCAGCATTTT. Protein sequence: CASRPGQGRQPQHF.

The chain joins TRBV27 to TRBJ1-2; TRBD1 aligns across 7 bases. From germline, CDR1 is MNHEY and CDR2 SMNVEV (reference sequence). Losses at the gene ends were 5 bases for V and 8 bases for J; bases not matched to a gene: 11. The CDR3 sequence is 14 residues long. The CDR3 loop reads CASSPEDRARGYTF. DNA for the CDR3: TGTGCCAGCAGTCCCGAAGACAGGGCTCGCGGCTACACCTTC.

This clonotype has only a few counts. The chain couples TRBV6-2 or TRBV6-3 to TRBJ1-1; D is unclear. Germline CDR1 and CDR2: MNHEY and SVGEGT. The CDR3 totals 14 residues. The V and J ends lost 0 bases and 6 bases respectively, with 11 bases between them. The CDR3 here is CASSYSWVTAEAFF. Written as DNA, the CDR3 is TGTGCCAGCAGTTACTCATGGGTTACGGCTGAAGCTTTCTTT.

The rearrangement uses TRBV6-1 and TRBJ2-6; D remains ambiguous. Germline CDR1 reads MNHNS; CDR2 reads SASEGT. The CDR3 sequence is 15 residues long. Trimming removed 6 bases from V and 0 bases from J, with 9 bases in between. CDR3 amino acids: CASREQYSGANVLTF. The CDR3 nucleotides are TGTGCCAGCAGGGAACAATACTCTGGGGCCAACGTCCTGACTTTC.

The CDR3, as DNA: TGTGCCAGCAGTAGAACCTATGGAGGGACTAACACCGGGGAGCTGTTTTTT. Amino acid sequence: CASSRTYGGTNTGELFF. This chain connects TRBV7-9 to TRBJ2-2, with D perhaps TRBD2 (6 bases). This CDR3 is 17 amino acids long. The V end was cut by 6 bases, the J end by 2 bases, with 19 bases between. Germline loops: CDR1 SEHNR, CDR2 FQNEAQ (reference sequence).

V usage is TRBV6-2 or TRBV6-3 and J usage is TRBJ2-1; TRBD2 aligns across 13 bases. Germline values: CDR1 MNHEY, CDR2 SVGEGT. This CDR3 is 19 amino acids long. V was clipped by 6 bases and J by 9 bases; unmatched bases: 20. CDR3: CASSLRGLAGHPWVIEQFF. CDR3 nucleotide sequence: TGTGCCAGCAGCCTACGGGGACTAGCGGGACACCCCTGGGTCATTGAGCAGTTCTTC.

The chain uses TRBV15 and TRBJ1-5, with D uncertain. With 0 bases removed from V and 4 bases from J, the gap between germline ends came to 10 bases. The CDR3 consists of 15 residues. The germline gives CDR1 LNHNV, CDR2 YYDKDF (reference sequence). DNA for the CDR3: TGTGCCACCAGCAGAGATGCGGACCGTAATCAGCCCCAGCATTTT. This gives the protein CATSRDADRNQPQHF.

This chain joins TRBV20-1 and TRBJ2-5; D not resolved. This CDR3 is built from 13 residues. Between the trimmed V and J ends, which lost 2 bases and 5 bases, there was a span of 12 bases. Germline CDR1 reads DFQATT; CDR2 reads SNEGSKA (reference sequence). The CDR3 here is CSARFVHPETQYF. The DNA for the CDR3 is TGCAGTGCTAGATTCGTACATCCGGAGACCCAGTACTTC.

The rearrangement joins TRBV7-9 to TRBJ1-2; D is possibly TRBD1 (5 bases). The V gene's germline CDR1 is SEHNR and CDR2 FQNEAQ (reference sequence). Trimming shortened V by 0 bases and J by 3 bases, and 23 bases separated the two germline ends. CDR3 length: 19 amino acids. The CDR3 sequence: CASSLALGQHQGPYYGYTF. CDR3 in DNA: TGTGCCAGCAGCTTAGCGCTCGGCCAACATCAGGGTCCTTACTATGGCTACACCTTC.

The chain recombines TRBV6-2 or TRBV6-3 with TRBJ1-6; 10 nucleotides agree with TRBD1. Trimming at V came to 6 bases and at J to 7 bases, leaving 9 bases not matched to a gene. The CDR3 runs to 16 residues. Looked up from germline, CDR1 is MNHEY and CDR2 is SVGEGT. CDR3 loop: CASSSNPGQGNSPLHF. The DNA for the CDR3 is TGTGCCAGCAGCTCTAACCCGGGACAGGGGAATTCACCCCTCCACTTT.

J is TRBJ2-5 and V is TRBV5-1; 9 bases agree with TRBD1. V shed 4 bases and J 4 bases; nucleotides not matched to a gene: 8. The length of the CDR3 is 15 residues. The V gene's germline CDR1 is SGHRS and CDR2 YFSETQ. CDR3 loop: CASSPGQGFGETQYF. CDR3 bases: TGCGCCAGCAGCCCGGGACAGGGTTTCGGAGAGACCCAGTACTTC.

The CDR3 DNA sequence: TGTGCCAGCAGCCCCAGGGCAGCAGATACGCAGTATTTT. Protein sequence: CASSPRAADTQYF. The chain carries TRBV7-9 and TRBJ2-3, with D possibly matching TRBD1 (5 bases). Germline CDR1 reads SEHNR; CDR2 reads FQNEAQ (reference sequence). This CDR3 comprises 13 residues. V was cut by 5 bases and J by 4 bases, with 10 bases left in between.

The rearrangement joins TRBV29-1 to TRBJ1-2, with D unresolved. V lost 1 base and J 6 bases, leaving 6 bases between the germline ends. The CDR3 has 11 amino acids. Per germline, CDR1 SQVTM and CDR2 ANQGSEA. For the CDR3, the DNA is TGCAGCGTTGAAGGATCTCATGGCTACACCTTC. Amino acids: CSVEGSHGYTF.

CDR3 nucleotide sequence: TGTGCCAGCAGTTACTCGGGGGATATCCCAAACACCATATATTTT. Protein product: CASSYSGDIPNTIYF. The rearrangement uses TRBV6-5 and TRBJ1-3; maybe TRBD1 (5 bases). The germline CDR1 and CDR2 sequences are MNHEY and SVGAGI. The CDR3 covers 15 residues. Between the trimmed V and J ends, which lost 0 bases and 6 bases, there was a span of 12 bases.

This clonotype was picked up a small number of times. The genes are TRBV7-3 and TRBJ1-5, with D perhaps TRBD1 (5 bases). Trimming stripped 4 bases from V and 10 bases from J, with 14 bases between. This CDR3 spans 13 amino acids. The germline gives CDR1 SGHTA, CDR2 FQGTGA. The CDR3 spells CASSSYMGGPQHF. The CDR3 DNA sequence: TGTGCCAGCAGCTCATATATGGGGGGTCCCCAGCATTTT.

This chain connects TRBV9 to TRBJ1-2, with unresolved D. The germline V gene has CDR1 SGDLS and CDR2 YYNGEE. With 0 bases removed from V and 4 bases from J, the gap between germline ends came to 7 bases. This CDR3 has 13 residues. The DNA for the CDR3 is TGTGCCAGCAGCGTAGGTGGCAGCTATGGCTACACCTTC. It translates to CASSVGGSYGYTF.

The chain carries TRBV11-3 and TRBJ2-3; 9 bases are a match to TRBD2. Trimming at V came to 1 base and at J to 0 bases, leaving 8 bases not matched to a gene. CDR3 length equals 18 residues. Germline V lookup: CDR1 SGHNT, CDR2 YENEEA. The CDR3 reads CASSLGRGTSGSTDTQYF. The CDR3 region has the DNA TGTGCCAGCAGCTTAGGGAGGGGTACTAGCGGGAGCACAGATACGCAGTATTTT.

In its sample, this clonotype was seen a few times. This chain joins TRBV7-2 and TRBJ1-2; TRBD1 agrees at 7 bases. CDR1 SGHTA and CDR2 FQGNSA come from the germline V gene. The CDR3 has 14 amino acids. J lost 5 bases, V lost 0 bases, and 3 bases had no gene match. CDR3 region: CASSLAGQKYGYTF. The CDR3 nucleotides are TGTGCCAGCAGCTTAGCGGGACAGAAGTATGGCTACACCTTC.

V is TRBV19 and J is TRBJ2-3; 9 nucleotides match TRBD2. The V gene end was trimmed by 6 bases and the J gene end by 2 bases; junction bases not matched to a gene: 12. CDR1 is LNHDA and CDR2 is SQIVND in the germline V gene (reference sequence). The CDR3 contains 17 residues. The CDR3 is CASSAGMGGRVTDTQYF. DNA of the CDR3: TGTGCCAGTAGCGCCGGTATGGGCGGGAGGGTCACAGATACGCAGTATTTT. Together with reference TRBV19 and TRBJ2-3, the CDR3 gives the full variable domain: DGGITQSPKYLFRKEGQNVTLSCEQNLNHDAMYWYRQDPGQGLRLIYYSQIVNDFQKGDIAEGYSVSREKKESFPLTVTSAQKNPTAFYLCASSAGMGGRVTDTQYFGPGTRLTVL.

DNA of the CDR3: TGCAGTGCTAGACGGACAGGACAGGGGAATCGTGGGGCTAACTATGGCTACACCTTC. Translation: CSARRTGQGNRGANYGYTF. This chain connects TRBV20-1 to TRBJ1-2; 9 nucleotides agree with TRBD1. Germline assignment: CDR1 DFQATT and CDR2 SNEGSKA (reference sequence). This CDR3 spans 19 amino acids. V dropped 2 bases and J dropped 0; count of bases not matched to a gene: 16.

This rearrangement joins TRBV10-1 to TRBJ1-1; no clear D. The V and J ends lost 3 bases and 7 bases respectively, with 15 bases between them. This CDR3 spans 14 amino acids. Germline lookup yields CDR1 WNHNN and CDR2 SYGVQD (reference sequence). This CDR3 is CASSDLLGEGEAFF. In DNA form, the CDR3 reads TGCGCCAGCAGTGACCTCCTCGGGGAGGGTGAAGCTTTCTTT.

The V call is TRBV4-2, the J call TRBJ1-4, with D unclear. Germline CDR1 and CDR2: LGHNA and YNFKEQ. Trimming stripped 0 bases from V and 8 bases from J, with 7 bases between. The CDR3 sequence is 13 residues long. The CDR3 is CASSQDQGEKLFF. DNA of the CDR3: TGTGCCAGCAGCCAAGATCAAGGCGAAAAACTGTTTTTT.

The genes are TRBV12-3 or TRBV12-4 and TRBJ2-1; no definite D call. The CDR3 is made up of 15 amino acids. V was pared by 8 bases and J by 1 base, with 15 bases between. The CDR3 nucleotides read TGTGCCAGCGCCCGGGCGAGATCTTCCTACAATGAGCAGTTCTTC. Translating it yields CASARARSSYNEQFF.

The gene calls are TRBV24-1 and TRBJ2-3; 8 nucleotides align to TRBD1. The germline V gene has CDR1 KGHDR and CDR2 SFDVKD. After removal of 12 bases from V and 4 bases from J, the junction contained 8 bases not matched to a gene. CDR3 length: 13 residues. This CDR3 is CAAAGTGPDTQYF. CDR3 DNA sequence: TGTGCCGCCGCCGGGACAGGCCCAGATACGCAGTATTTT.